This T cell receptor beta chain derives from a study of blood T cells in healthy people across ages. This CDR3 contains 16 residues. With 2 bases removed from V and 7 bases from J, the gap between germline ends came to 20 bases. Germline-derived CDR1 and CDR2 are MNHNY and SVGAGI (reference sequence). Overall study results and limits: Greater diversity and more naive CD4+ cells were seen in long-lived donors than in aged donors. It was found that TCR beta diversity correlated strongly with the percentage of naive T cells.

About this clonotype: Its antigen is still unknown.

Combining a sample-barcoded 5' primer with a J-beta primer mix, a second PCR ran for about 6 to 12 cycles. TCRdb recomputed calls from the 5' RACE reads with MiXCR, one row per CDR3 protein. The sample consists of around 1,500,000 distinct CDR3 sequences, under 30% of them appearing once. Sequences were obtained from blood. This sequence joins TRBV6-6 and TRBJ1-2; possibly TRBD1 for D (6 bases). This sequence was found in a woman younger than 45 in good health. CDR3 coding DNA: TGTGCCAGCAGTTACCCTACAGGGTTAGGGATTGGTGGCTACACCTTC. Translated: CASSYPTGLGIGGYTF.